The 5 T cell receptor beta chains given below trace back to one sample, sequenced in a study of blood T cell repertoires in COVID-19. Clones were read by immunoSEQ multiplex PCR, and TCRdb kept only the in-frame ones, dropping some. There are approximately 270,000 clones in the sample; 70% to 85% occur only once, and 0.87% lies in the top ten. The sample taken for sequencing was peripheral blood. These receptors came from a human donor with COVID-19, enrolled during active disease. The donor label of this sample is uncertain.

The CDR3 DNA reads as TGTGCCAGCAGGGTAACAGGAGAATACGAAAAACTGTTTTTT. Protein: CASRVTGEYEKLFF. The chain links TRBV28 to TRBJ1-4, with D possibly matching TRBD1 (5 bases). Deletions cut 6 bases from V and 8 bases from J, with 16 bases between. This CDR3 has 14 amino acids. Germline V gene data show CDR1 as MDHEN and CDR2 as SYDVKM.

The genes are TRBV7-2 and TRBJ1-5, with no clear D. This CDR3 comprises 15 residues. V dropped 1 base and J dropped 6 bases, with 13 bases sitting between them. Germline V gives CDR1 SGHTA, CDR2 FQGNSA. CDR3 residues: CASSLVWQAVQPQHF. In DNA, the CDR3 is TGTGCCAGCAGCTTAGTATGGCAGGCAGTTCAGCCCCAGCATTTT.

The chain carries TRBV10-3 and TRBJ1-1; TRBD1 aligns across 7 bases. Germline lookup yields CDR1 ENHRY and CDR2 SYGVKD. The CDR3 consists of 15 residues. V shed 6 bases, J shed 0 bases, and the junction held 7 bases outside the gene matches. The CDR3: CAISYQDRLNTEAFF. The DNA for the CDR3 is TGTGCCATCAGCTACCAGGACAGGCTGAACACTGAAGCTTTCTTT.

The V gene is TRBV3-1 (or the pseudogene TRBV3-2), the J gene TRBJ2-7; D gene ambiguous. Germline loops: CDR1 LGHDT, CDR2 YNNKEL (reference sequence). V was cut by 0 bases and J by 4 bases, with 10 bases left in between. The CDR3 runs to 14 residues. Here the CDR3 reads CASSQDLNAYEQYF. Written as DNA, the CDR3 is TGTGCCAGCAGCCAAGATTTGAACGCGTACGAGCAGTACTTC.

This chain links TRBV27 with TRBJ2-1; 11 bases agree with TRBD2. The germline V gene has CDR1 MNHEY and CDR2 SMNVEV (reference sequence). The V segment lost 5 bases and the J segment 2 bases; nucleotides outside the gene matches: 11. CDR3 length: 18 residues. CDR3 in amino acids: CASSHGTSGALTYNEQFF. CDR3 coding DNA: TGTGCCAGCAGTCACGGGACTAGCGGCGCCCTAACCTACAATGAGCAGTTCTTC.